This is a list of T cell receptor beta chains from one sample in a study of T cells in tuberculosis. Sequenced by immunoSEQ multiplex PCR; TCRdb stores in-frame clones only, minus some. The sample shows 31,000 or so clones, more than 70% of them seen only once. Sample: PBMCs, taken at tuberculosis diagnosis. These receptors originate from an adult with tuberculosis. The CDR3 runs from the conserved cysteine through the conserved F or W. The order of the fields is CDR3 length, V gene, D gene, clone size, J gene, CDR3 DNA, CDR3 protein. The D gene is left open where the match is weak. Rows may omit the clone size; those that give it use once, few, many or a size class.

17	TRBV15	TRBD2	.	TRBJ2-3	TGTGCCACCAGCAGGGAGGGACTAGCGGGAGTTTCTGATACGCAGTATTTT	CATSREGLAGVSDTQYF
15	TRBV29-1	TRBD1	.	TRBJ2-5	TGCAGCGTTGAAGACCAATGGGACAGCCAAGAGACCCAGTACTTC	CSVEDQWDSQETQYF
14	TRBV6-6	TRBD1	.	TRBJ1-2	TGTGCCAGCAGTTACGGACAGGGGAACTATGGCTACACCTTC	CASSYGQGNYGYTF
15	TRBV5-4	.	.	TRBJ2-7	TGTGCCAGCAGCCCCCCGGGACAAAAAATCAACGAGCAGTACTTC	CASSPPGQKINEQYF
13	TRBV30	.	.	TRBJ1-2	TGTGCCTGGAGTGTATCCGTAAACTATGGCTACACCTTC	CAWSVSVNYGYTF
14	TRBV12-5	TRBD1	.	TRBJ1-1	TGTGCTAGTGGTTCCGGGACAGTGAACACTGAAGCTTTCTTT	CASGSGTVNTEAFF
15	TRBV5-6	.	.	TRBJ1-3	TGTGCCAGCAGCTTGGCCAGAGGAACTGGAAACACCATATATTTT	CASSLARGTGNTIYF
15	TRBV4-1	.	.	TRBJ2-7	TGCGCCAGCAGCCAAGGGCTACTAGTCGCGGACGAGCAGTACTTC	CASSQGLLVADEQYF
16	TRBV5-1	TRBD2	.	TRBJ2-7	TGCGCCAGCAGCTTGGCCAGCGGGGGGGCCACCTACGAGCAGTACTTC	CASSLASGGATYEQYF
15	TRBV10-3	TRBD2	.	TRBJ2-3	TGTGCCATCGGGGTTAGCGGGAGGGACACAGATACGCAGTATTTT	CAIGVSGRDTDTQYF
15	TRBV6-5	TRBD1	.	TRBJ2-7	TGTGCCAGCAGTAACCGGGACAGGGGGCCCCACGAGCAGTACTTC	CASSNRDRGPHEQYF
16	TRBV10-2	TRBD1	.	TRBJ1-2	TGCGCCAGCAGTGAGTCGACGGGGACAGATAACTATGGCTACACCTTC	CASSESTGTDNYGYTF
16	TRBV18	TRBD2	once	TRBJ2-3	TGTGCCAGCTCACCGGCGACACTAGCGGGGACGGATACGCAGTATTTT	CASSPATLAGTDTQYF
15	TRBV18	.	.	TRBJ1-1	TGTGCCAGCCAGAAGAGACAGGAGCGGAACACTGAAGCTTTCTTT	CASQKRQERNTEAFF
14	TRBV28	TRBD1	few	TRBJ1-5	TGTGCCAGCAGTTTTGACAGGGACAATCAGCCCCAGCATTTT	CASSFDRDNQPQHF
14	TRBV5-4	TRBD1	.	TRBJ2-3	TGTGCCAGCAGCCGGGACAGGGGCACAGATACGCAGTATTTT	CASSRDRGTDTQYF
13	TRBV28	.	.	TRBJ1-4	TGTGCCAGCCTGGGGGCTTATAATGAAAAACTGTTTTTT	CASLGAYNEKLFF
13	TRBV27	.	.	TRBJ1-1	TGTGCCAGCAGTGCGAAACAGGGCACTGAAGCTTTCTTT	CASSAKQGTEAFF
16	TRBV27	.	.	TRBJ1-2	TGTGCCAGCAGTTTAAGTAACGGCAGGGGAATCTATGGCTACACCTTC	CASSLSNGRGIYGYTF
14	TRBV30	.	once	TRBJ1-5	TGTGCCTGGAGGGGGGACGGGGGAAGTCAGCCCCAGCATTTT	CAWRGDGGSQPQHF
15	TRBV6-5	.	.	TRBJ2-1	TGTGCCAGCAGTACCGGGGGTAGCTCCTACAATGAGCAGTTCTTC	CASSTGGSSYNEQFF
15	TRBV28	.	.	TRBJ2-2	TGTGCCAGCAGTCTCATAGACTTTGTCACCGGGGAGCTGTTTTTT	CASSLIDFVTGELFF
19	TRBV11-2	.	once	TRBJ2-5	TGTGCCAGCACCATCCACCCCTACAGGGTTGATTCTTCTCAAGAGACCCAGTACTTC	CASTIHPYRVDSSQETQYF
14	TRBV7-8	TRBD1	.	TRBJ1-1	TGTGCCAGCAGCTTATTTACAGGGGGCACTGAAGCTTTCTTT	CASSLFTGGTEAFF
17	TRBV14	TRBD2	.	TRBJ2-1	TGTGCCAGCAGCCACCTAACGACTAGCGGGAGGGCCAATGAGCAGTTCTTC	CASSHLTTSGRANEQFF
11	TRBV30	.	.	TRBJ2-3	TGTGCCTGGAGTAGCGCAGATACGCAGTATTTT	CAWSSADTQYF
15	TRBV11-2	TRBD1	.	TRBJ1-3	TGTGCCAGCAGCCCCGTCCAGGGGGTAGGGAACACCATATATTTT	CASSPVQGVGNTIYF